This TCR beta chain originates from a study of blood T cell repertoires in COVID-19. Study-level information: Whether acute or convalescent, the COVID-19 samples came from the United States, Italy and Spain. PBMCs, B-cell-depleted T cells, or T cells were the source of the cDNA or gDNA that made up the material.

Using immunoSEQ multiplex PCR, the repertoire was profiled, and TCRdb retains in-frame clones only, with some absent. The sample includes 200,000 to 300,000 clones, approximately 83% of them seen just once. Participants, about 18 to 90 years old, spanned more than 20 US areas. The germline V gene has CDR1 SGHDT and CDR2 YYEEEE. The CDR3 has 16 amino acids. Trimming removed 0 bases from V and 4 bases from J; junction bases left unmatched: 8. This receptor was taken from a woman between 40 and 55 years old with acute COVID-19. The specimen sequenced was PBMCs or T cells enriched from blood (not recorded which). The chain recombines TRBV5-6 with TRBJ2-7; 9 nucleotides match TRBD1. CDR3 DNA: TGTGCCAGCAGCTTGGGGTGGGGACAGGGTGGATACGAGCAGTACTTC. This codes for CASSLGWGQGGYEQYF.